Presented here are 4 T cell receptor beta chains from one specimen sequenced in a study of blood T cell repertoires in COVID-19. Generated by immunoSEQ multiplex PCR, the TCRdb table keeps only in-frame clones and is missing some. The sample lists about 85,000 clones, approximately 79% seen once, with over 9% in the top ten. Sequencing was performed on peripheral blood. All receptors derive from a man aged 65-85 years with acute or convalescent COVID-19.

The CDR3 loop is CAWTPIIQGVQFTEAFF. CDR3 nucleotide sequence: TGTGCCTGGACACCGATCATACAGGGCGTCCAATTCACTGAAGCTTTCTTT. V gene TRBV30 combines with J gene TRBJ1-1; a weak D match, TRBD1 (6 bases). CDR1 GTSNPN and CDR2 SVGIG come from the germline V gene (reference sequence). Between the trimmed V and J ends, which lost 4 bases and 4 bases, there was a span of 25 bases. CDR3 length equals 17 residues.

This clone was counted between two and nine times. The chain carries TRBV2 and TRBJ1-1; TRBD1 matches 9 bases. Germline loops: CDR1 SNHLY, CDR2 FYNNEI. J gave up 5 bases and V 4 bases, and 5 bases lay outside the gene matches. CDR3 size: 14 residues. The DNA of the CDR3 is TGTGCCAGCAGTGCTGGGACAGGGAAAACTGAAGCTTTCTTT. Protein product: CASSAGTGKTEAFF.

Only a few counts were recorded for this clone. The limits of the CDR3 on the DNA are not certain, so only TCRdb's listed CDR3 is given. The chain links TRBV11-2 to TRBJ1-6. CDR1 is SGHAT and CDR2 is FQNNGV in the germline V gene. From its first to its last residue, the CDR3 has 18 amino acids. CDR3 sequence: CASSLFLLSSSYNSPLHF.

The V call is TRBV6-5, the J call TRBJ2-3; D might be TRBD2 (6 bases). This CDR3 has 12 amino acids. Looked up from germline, CDR1 is MNHEY and CDR2 is SVGAGI. V lost 10 bases to trimming and J lost 2 bases, with 10 bases between them. The CDR3 protein is CATGGDTDTQYF. The CDR3 region has the DNA TGTGCCACCGGGGGAGACACAGATACGCAGTATTTT.